The 20 T cell receptor beta chains reported below all come from one sample, sequenced in a study of molecular identifiers for immune sequencing clone quantification. In TCRdb, the PCR reads were re-called with MiXCR into one record per CDR3 protein. The table includes roughly 7,700 distinct CDR3 sequences, around 33% detected once. Material for sequencing was naive CD8+ T cells from blood, with Jurkat cell RNA spiked in. Indicated subset: FACS-sorted CD8+CD4-CCR7+CD45RA+ naive T cells. All receptors derive from a human donor in good health. Some libraries in this study had Jurkat cell RNA spiked in.

By its share, this clonotype is medium-sized. The J gene is TRBJ2-5, the V gene TRBV6-5; tentatively, D is TRBD1 (6 bases). V was cut by 6 bases and J by 5 bases, with 16 bases left in between. This CDR3 region has 14 residues. Germline lookup yields CDR1 MNHEY and CDR2 SVGAGI. The chain's CDR3 is CASSEEGEWETQYF. The CDR3 coding sequence is TGTGCCAGCAGCGAAGAGGGGGAATGGGAGACCCAGTACTTC.

The chain has TRBV7-9 and TRBJ2-5; 9 bases fit TRBD2. Germline CDR1 SEHNR, CDR2 FQNEAQ (reference sequence). V shed 2 bases, J shed 13 bases, and the junction held 14 bases outside the gene matches. The CDR3 covers 15 residues. The CDR3 spells CASSLWLAGAEPRYF. The DNA for the CDR3 is TGTGCCAGCAGCTTATGGTTAGCGGGAGCTGAGCCCCGGTACTTC.

Worth noting for this clonotype: A much larger clone differs by one base, so this may be a read error. The V call is TRBV28, the J call TRBJ1-1; D might be TRBD1 (6 bases). The V gene's germline CDR1 is MDHEN and CDR2 SYDVKM. This CDR3 spans 15 amino acids. In nucleotides, the CDR3 is TGTGCCAGCAGTTTCCTTCCGACAGGTGACACTGAAGCTATCTTT. Encoded protein: CASSFLPTGDTEAIF.

To note about this clonotype: A much larger clone is a single base away; this may be a read error. The V and J genes are TRBV28 and TRBJ2-3; 12 positions match TRBD2. In germline, CDR1 is MDHEN, CDR2 SYDVKM. The CDR3 extends over 18 amino acids. CDR3 bases: TGTGCCAGCAGTTTCGAGTGGACTAGCGGGATTATCTCAGATACGCTGTATTTT. It encodes CASSFEWTSGIISDTLYF.

There are a few counts of this clonotype. The chain is built from TRBV28 and TRBJ2-2, with D uncertain. The length of the CDR3 is 16 residues. The V end was cut by 4 bases, the J end by 0 bases, with 12 bases between. Germline V CDR1 and CDR2: MDHEN, SYDVKM. CDR3 coding DNA: TGTGCCAGCAGTTCCCCGGGCGGCCCGAACACCGGGGAGCTGTTTTTT. Translation: CASSSPGGPNTGELFF.

The rearrangement joins TRBV7-2 to TRBJ2-7; D ambiguous. The V gene lost 4 bases and the J gene lost 0 bases, with 10 bases spanning the gap. Germline lookup yields CDR1 SGHTA and CDR2 FQGNSA. This CDR3 is built from 14 residues. CDR3 in DNA: TGTGCCAGCAGCTCCGACTGGCGCTCCTACGAGCAGTACTTC. Translation: CASSSDWRSYEQYF.

This clonotype was detected only once. The junction differs from germline at one of its ends, possibly a read error. This chain links TRBV6-5 with TRBJ1-1; TRBD1 agrees at 11 bases. The germline V gene has CDR1 MNHEY and CDR2 SVGAGI. The CDR3 runs to 13 residues. The CDR3 DNA reads TGTGCCACCAAGGACAGGGGGCTCACTGTAGCTTTCTTT. Its protein product is CATKDRGLTVAFF.

In its sample, this clonotype ranks as large. The rearrangement uses TRBV27 and TRBJ1-1; no reliable D call. Germline V gene sequence: CDR1 MNHEY, CDR2 SMNVEV (reference sequence). The length of the CDR3 is 15 residues. V was pared by 2 bases and J by 0 bases, with 10 bases between. The CDR3 DNA sequence: TGTGCCAGCAGTTTAAGCGGCAGCATGAACACTGAAGCTTTCTTT. This codes for CASSLSGSMNTEAFF.

The chain employs TRBV9 and TRBJ2-3, with TRBD2 matching 8 bases. This CDR3 contains 15 residues. With V trimmed by 0 bases and J by 0 bases, 0 bases remained unmatched. Per germline, CDR1 SGDLS and CDR2 YYNGEE. The CDR3 DNA reads as TGTGCCAGCAGCGTAGCTAGCGGGAGCACAGATACGCAGTATTTT. This encodes CASSVASGSTDTQYF. The full variable domain, in which reference TRBV9 and TRBJ2-3 provide the parts outside the CDR3, is DSGVTQTPKHLITATGQRVTLRCSPRSGDLSVYWYQQSLDQGLQFLIQYYNGEERAKGNILERFSAQQFPDLHSELNLSSLELGDSALYFCASSVASGSTDTQYFGPGTRLTVL.

Turning to this clonotype: The germline gene is not matched at one end of the junction; a read error may be the cause. This chain connects TRBV29-1 to TRBJ2-1; TRBD2 matches at 9 bases. Germline V CDR1 and CDR2: SQVTM, ANQGSEA. The CDR3 is 12 residues long. This CDR3 reads CSAVAGEGEQIF. CDR3 coding DNA: TGCAGCGCAGTAGCGGGAGAGGGTGAGCAGATCTTC.

This clonotype occurred a few times. V is TRBV28 and J is TRBJ1-1, with 7 bases lining up with TRBD1. CDR1 and CDR2 (germline): MDHEN, SYDVKM. Losses at the gene ends were 5 bases for V and 0 bases for J; bases not matched to a gene: 6. The CDR3 has 15 residues. CDR3 DNA: TGTGCCAGCAGTCCCCTGACAGGGATGAACACTGAAGCTTTCTTT. This translates into CASSPLTGMNTEAFF.

The genes are TRBV28 and TRBJ1-2; unclear D gene. Germline CDR1 and CDR2: MDHEN and SYDVKM. The CDR3 contains 14 residues. V gave up 2 bases and J gave up 8 bases, with 15 bases separating them. The CDR3 DNA reads TGTGCCAGCAGTTTAGTGAGTTGGGGAGAAGGCTACACCTTC. Translating gives CASSLVSWGEGYTF.

This clonotype was observed a few times. The chain combines TRBV6-2 or TRBV6-3 with TRBJ2-5; 9 bases align to TRBD2. Trimming took 0 bases from V and 2 from J; bases not matched to a gene: 1. The CDR3 contains 15 residues. In germline, CDR1 is MNHEY, CDR2 SVGEGT. The CDR3 sequence: CASSYSLAGQETQYF. For the CDR3, the DNA is TGTGCCAGCAGTTACTCGCTAGCGGGGCAAGAGACCCAGTACTTC.

The chain is built from TRBV7-2 and TRBJ2-3; possibly TRBD1 for D (7 bases). Looked up from germline, CDR1 is SGHTA and CDR2 is FQGNSA. The CDR3 has 15 residues. V was pared by 6 bases and J by 1 base, with 14 bases between. The CDR3 loop is CASSFGRGGTDTQYF. For the CDR3, the DNA is TGTGCCAGCAGTTTCGGCAGGGGGGGCACAGATACGCAGTATTTT.

This chain connects TRBV27 to TRBJ2-7; possibly TRBD1 or TRBD2 for D (5 bases each). V lost 2 bases and J lost 0, with 8 bases in between. The germline V gene has CDR1 MNHEY and CDR2 SMNVEV (reference sequence). The CDR3 extends over 14 amino acids. DNA for the CDR3: TGTGCCAGCAGTTTAACCGGGACCTCCTACGAGCAGTACTTC. It specifies CASSLTGTSYEQYF.

The chain carries TRBV5-6 and TRBJ2-2; the match to TRBD1 covers 7 bases. Per the germline V gene, CDR1 is SGHDT and CDR2 is YYEEEE. This CDR3 comprises 14 residues. V was clipped by 4 bases and J by 4 bases; unmatched bases: 4. In nucleotides, the CDR3 is TGTGCCAGCAGCGAGACAGGGTCCACCGGGGAGCTGTTTTTT. Protein product: CASSETGSTGELFF.

V gene TRBV3-1 combines with J gene TRBJ2-4, with D perhaps TRBD1 (6 bases). Germline loops: CDR1 LGHDT, CDR2 YNNKEL (reference sequence). There are 16 residues in the CDR3. V was trimmed by 1 base and J by 9 bases, leaving 19 bases between them. CDR3 residues: CASSQVTGFWSRIQYF. As DNA, the CDR3 is TGTGCCAGCAGCCAAGTAACAGGGTTTTGGTCACGCATTCAGTACTTC.

The CDR3 nucleotides are TGTGCCAGCAGTCCACGGACTAGCGGGAGTTCAGGGGCCAACGTCCTGACTTTC. Amino acids: CASSPRTSGSSGANVLTF. The rearrangement links TRBV6-2 or TRBV6-3 to TRBJ2-6; 13 nucleotides match TRBD2. The trim removed 5 bases at V and 4 bases at J, leaving 8 bases unmatched. Germline V gene data show CDR1 as MNHEY and CDR2 as SVGEGT. The length of the CDR3 is 18 residues.

This clonotype has more than one count but fewer than ten. The chain has TRBV29-1 and TRBJ2-5, with 7 bases identical to TRBD2. Losses at the gene ends were 4 bases for V and 4 bases for J; bases not matched to a gene: 9. The length of the CDR3 is 14 residues. The germline V gene has CDR1 SQVTM and CDR2 ANQGSEA. The CDR3 loop reads CSVAGGDPSETQYF. The CDR3 nucleotides read TGCAGCGTTGCGGGAGGCGATCCTTCAGAGACCCAGTACTTC.

The rearrangement joins TRBV6-6 to TRBJ2-3; TRBD2 agrees at 8 bases. Germline CDR1 is MNHNY and CDR2 is SVGAGI (reference sequence). The CDR3 is 12 residues long. J lost 8 bases, V lost 6 bases, and 4 bases had no gene match. CDR3 amino acids: CASSSGGGTQYF. The CDR3 DNA reads TGTGCCAGCAGCTCGGGGGGGGGTACGCAGTATTTT.